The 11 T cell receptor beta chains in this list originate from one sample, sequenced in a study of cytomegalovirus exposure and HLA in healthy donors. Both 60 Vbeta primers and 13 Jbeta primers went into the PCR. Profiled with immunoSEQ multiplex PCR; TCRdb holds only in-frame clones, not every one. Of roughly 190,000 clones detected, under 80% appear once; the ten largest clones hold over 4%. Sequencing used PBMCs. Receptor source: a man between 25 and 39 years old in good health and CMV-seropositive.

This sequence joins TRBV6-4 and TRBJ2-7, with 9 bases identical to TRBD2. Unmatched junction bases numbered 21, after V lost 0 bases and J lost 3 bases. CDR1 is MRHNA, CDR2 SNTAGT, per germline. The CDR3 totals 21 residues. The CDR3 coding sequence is TGTGCCAGCAGTGACTCGACCATTGGACGAACCTCTAGCGGGATCAACTACGAGCAGTACTTC. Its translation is CASSDSTIGRTSSGINYEQYF.

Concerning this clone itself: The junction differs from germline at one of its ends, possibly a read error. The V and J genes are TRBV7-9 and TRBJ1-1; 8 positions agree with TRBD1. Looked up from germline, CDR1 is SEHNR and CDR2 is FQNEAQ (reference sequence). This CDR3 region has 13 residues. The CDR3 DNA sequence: TGTTCCAGCAGCTTAGACAGGGGAACTGAAGCTTTCTTT. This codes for CSSSLDRGTEAFF.

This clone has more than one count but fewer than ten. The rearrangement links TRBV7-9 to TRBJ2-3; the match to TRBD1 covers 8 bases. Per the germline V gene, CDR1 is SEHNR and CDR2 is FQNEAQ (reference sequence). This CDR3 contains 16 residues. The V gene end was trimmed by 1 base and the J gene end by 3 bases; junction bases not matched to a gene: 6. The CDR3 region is CASSLDQGATTDTQYF. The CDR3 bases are TGTGCCAGCAGCTTAGACCAGGGGGCCACTACAGATACGCAGTATTTT.

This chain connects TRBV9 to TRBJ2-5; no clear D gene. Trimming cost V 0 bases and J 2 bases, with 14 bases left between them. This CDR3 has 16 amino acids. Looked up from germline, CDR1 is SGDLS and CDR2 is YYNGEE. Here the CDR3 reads CASSVGGRRPQETQYF. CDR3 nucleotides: TGTGCCAGCAGCGTAGGAGGCCGTCGCCCTCAAGAGACCCAGTACTTC. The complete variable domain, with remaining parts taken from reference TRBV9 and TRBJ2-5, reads DSGVTQTPKHLITATGQRVTLRCSPRSGDLSVYWYQQSLDQGLQFLIQYYNGEERAKGNILERFSAQQFPDLHSELNLSSLELGDSALYFCASSVGGRRPQETQYFGPGTRLLVL.

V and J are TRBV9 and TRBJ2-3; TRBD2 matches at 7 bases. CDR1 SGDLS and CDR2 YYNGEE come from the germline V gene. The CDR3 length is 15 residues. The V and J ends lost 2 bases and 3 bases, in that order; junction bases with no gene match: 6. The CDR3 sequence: CASSVGGSFTDTQYF. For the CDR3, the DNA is TGTGCCAGCAGCGTTGGCGGGAGTTTTACAGATACGCAGTATTTT.

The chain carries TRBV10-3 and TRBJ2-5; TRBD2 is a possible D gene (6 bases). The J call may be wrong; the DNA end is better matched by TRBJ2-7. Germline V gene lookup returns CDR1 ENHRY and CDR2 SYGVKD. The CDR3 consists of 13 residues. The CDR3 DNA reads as TGTGCCATCAGCCCCGGGGGAGCCTACGAGCAGTACTTC. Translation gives CAISPGGAYEQYF.

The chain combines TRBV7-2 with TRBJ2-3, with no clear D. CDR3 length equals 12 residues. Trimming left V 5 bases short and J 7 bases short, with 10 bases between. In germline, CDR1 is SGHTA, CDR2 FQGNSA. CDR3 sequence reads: CASSPVSNTQYF. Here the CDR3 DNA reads TGTGCCAGCAGCCCCGTCTCTAATACGCAGTATTTT.

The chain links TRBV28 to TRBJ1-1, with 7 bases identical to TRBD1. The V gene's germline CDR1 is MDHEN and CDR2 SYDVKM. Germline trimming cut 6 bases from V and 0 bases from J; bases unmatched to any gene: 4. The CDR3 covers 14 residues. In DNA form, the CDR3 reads TGTGCCAGCAGGGGGACAGTGATGAACACTGAAGCTTTCTTT. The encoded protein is CASRGTVMNTEAFF.

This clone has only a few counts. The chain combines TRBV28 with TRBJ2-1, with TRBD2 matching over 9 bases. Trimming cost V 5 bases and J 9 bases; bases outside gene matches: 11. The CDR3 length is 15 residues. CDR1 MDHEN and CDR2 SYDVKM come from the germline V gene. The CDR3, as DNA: TGTGCCAGCAGTCCCCCATTAGCGGGAGTTATTGAGCAGTTCTTC. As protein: CASSPPLAGVIEQFF. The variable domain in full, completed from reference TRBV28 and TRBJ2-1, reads DVKVTQSSRYLVKRTGEKVFLECVQDMDHENMFWYRQDPGLGLRLIYFSYDVKMKEKGDIPEGYSVSREKKERFSLILESASTNQTSMYLCASSPPLAGVIEQFFGPGTRLTVL.

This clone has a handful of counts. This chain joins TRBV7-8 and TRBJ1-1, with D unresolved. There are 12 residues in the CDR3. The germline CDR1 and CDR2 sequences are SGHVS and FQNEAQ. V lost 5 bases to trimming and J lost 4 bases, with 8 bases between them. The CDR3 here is CASSRVGTEAFF. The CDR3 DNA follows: TGTGCCAGCAGCCGGGTCGGCACTGAAGCTTTCTTT.

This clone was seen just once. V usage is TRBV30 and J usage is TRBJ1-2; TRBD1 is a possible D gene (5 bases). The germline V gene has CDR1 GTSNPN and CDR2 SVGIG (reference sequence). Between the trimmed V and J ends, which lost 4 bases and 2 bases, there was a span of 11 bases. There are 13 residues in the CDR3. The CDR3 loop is CAWKGQDNYGYTF. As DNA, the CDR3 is TGTGCCTGGAAGGGGCAGGACAACTATGGCTACACCTTC.